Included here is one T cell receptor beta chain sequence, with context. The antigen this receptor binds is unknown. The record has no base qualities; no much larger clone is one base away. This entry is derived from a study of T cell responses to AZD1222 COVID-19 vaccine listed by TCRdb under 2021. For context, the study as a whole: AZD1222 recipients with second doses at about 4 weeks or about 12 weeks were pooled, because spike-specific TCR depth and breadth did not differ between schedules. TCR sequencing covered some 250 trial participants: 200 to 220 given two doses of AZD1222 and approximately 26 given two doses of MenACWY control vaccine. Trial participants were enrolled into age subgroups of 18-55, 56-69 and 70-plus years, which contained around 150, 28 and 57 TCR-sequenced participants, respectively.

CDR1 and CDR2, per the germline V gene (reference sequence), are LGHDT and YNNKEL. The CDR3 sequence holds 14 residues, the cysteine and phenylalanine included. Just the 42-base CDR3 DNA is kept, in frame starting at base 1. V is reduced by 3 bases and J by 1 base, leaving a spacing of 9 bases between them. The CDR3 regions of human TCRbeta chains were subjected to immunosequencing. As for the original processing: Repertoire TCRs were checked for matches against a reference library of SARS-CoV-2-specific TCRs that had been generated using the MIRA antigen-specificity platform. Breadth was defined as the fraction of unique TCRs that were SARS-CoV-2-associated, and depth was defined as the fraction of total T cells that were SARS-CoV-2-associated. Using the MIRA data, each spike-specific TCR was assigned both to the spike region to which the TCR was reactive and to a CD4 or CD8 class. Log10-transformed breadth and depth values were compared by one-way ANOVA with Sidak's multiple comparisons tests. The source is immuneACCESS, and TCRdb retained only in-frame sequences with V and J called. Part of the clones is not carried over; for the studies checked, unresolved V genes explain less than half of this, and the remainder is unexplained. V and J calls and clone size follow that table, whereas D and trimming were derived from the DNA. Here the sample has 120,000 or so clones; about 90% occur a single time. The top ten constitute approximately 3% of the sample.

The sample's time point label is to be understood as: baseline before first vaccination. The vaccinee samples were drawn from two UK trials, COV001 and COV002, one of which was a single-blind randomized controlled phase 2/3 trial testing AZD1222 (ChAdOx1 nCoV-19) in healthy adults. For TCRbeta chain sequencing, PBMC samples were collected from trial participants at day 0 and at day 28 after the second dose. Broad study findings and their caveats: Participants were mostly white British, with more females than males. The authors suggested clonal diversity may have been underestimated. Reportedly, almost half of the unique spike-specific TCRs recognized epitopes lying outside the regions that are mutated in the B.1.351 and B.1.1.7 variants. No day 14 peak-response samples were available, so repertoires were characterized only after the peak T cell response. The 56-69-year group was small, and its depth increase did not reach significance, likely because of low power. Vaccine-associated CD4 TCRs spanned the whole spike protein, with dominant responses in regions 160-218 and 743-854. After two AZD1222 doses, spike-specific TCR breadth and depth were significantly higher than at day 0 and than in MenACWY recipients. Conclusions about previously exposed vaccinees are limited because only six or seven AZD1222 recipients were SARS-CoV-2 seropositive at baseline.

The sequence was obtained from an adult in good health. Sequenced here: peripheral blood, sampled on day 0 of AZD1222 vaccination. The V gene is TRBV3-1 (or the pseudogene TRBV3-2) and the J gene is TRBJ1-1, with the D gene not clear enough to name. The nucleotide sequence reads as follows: TGTGCCAGCAGCCAGCGGGAGAAGAACACTGAAGCTTTCTTT. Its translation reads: CASSQREKNTEAFF.